A selection of T cell receptor beta chains follows, all from one sample in a study of blood T cell repertoires in COVID-19. Clones were read by immunoSEQ multiplex PCR, and TCRdb kept only the in-frame ones, dropping some. The table shows about 64,000 clones, with about 88% occurring only once. Material for sequencing was peripheral blood. The receptors shown here come from a woman in her fifties or sixties with COVID-19, enrolled during active disease. CDR3s include the opening cysteine and the closing phenylalanine or tryptophan. Each record gives: J gene, clone size, V gene, CDR3 protein. Size is stated for part of the rows, as once, few or many counts, or as a class when the clone is expanded.

j_call: TRBJ1-4; clone_size: .; v_call: TRBV24-1; cdr3_aa: CATSDPGQGPNEKLFF
j_call: TRBJ1-5; clone_size: .; v_call: TRBV6-5; cdr3_aa: CASSREDSSNQPQHF
j_call: TRBJ1-4; clone_size: .; v_call: TRBV6-5; cdr3_aa: CASSYLGGEEKLFF
j_call: TRBJ2-1; clone_size: .; v_call: TRBV4-3; cdr3_aa: CASSQGQGAYNEQFF
j_call: TRBJ1-2; clone_size: .; v_call: TRBV5-5; cdr3_aa: CASSPRGGGGYTF
j_call: TRBJ2-7; clone_size: few; v_call: TRBV2; cdr3_aa: CASRPGLVGFEQYF
j_call: TRBJ2-2; clone_size: .; v_call: TRBV7-2; cdr3_aa: CASSFKGQGSFSGELFF
j_call: TRBJ1-2; clone_size: .; v_call: TRBV6-5; cdr3_aa: CASSYSQRVSTYGYTF
j_call: TRBJ1-2; clone_size: .; v_call: TRBV5-1; cdr3_aa: CASRTEVGTGTF
j_call: TRBJ1-1; clone_size: .; v_call: TRBV11-2; cdr3_aa: CASSAQGAREAFF
j_call: TRBJ2-7; clone_size: .; v_call: TRBV10-3; cdr3_aa: CAISDSVLRGGSSYEQYF
j_call: TRBJ1-5; clone_size: few; v_call: TRBV19; cdr3_aa: CASSVTGGGGPQHF
j_call: TRBJ2-2; clone_size: .; v_call: TRBV6-5; cdr3_aa: CASSYSGDTGELFF
j_call: TRBJ1-2; clone_size: .; v_call: TRBV28; cdr3_aa: CASSSGQGVGYTF
j_call: TRBJ2-7; clone_size: .; v_call: TRBV6-2/TRBV6-3; cdr3_aa: CASSRLHSYEQYF
j_call: TRBJ1-2; clone_size: .; v_call: TRBV6-5; cdr3_aa: CATLPSGGYGYTF
j_call: TRBJ2-3; clone_size: .; v_call: TRBV6-5; cdr3_aa: CASSQLEGADTQYF
j_call: TRBJ1-6; clone_size: .; v_call: TRBV10-2; cdr3_aa: CASGFGDNNSPLHF
j_call: TRBJ1-4; clone_size: .; v_call: TRBV7-9; cdr3_aa: CASSLLDEKLFF
j_call: TRBJ1-4; clone_size: .; v_call: TRBV15; cdr3_aa: CATMAGFNEKLFF
j_call: TRBJ1-2; clone_size: .; v_call: TRBV7-2; cdr3_aa: CASSLVGVANYGYTF
j_call: TRBJ1-4; clone_size: .; v_call: TRBV30; cdr3_aa: CAWSGWEEGEKLFF
j_call: TRBJ2-3; clone_size: .; v_call: TRBV25-1; cdr3_aa: CASSDPMRTTSPDTQYF
j_call: TRBJ1-5; clone_size: .; v_call: TRBV9; cdr3_aa: CASSPEGGAHQPQHF
j_call: TRBJ2-5; clone_size: .; v_call: TRBV9; cdr3_aa: CASSPLEGTETQYF
j_call: TRBJ2-1; clone_size: .; v_call: TRBV5-6; cdr3_aa: CASSLEAGAGNEQFF
j_call: TRBJ2-1; clone_size: .; v_call: TRBV30; cdr3_aa: CAWSSVLGGNEQFF
j_call: TRBJ2-1; clone_size: .; v_call: TRBV5-1; cdr3_aa: CASSTSGGAWDEQFF
j_call: TRBJ2-2; clone_size: .; v_call: TRBV15; cdr3_aa: CATSRYRGTGELFF
j_call: TRBJ2-3; clone_size: .; v_call: TRBV6-2/TRBV6-3; cdr3_aa: CASNYETSGSVTDTQYF